This T cell receptor (beta chain) was recovered during a study of breast tumors, draining lymph nodes, adjacent tissues. TCRdb re-derived calls from the multiplex PCR reads in MiXCR, one entry per CDR3 protein. Among roughly 80,000 distinct CDR3 sequences, roughly 20% were seen once, and the ten largest hold approximately 2.5%. The germline gives CDR1 LGHNA, CDR2 YNFKEQ. CDR3 length: 15 residues. Between the trimmed V and J ends, which lost 0 bases and 2 bases, there was a span of 11 bases. This clonotype was recorded at least ten times. Its target is unknown. Study-wide findings and caveats: Tumor TCR diversity was below lymph nodes but above nontumor tissue. Tumor T cell lymph node origin was a supported hypothesis, not proven. Luminal-like breast cancer showed significantly higher tumor–nontumor repertoire similarity than basal-like.

Axillary draining lymph nodes of breast cancer patients supplied the node samples. The sequence was obtained from a female donor with breast cancer. Some clones in this sample may be carry-over from other donors' samples. J is TRBJ2-7 and V is TRBV4-2; D is unresolved. The specimen was axillary lymph node tissue. Here the CDR3 DNA reads TGTGCCAGCAGCCAAGATCTCGGACCTACCTACGAGCAGTACTTC. This encodes CASSQDLGPTYEQYF.